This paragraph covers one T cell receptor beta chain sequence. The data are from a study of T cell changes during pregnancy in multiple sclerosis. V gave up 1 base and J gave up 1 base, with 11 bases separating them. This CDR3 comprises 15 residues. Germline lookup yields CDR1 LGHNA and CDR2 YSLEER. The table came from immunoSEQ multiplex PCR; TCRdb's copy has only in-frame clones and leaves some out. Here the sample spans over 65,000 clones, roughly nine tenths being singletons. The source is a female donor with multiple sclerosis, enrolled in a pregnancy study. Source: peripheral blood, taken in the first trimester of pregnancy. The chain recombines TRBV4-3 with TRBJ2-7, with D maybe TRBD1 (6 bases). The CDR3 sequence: CASSQGQGSSYEQYF. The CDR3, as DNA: TGCGCCAGCAGCCAAGGGCAGGGGAGTTCCTACGAGCAGTACTTC.